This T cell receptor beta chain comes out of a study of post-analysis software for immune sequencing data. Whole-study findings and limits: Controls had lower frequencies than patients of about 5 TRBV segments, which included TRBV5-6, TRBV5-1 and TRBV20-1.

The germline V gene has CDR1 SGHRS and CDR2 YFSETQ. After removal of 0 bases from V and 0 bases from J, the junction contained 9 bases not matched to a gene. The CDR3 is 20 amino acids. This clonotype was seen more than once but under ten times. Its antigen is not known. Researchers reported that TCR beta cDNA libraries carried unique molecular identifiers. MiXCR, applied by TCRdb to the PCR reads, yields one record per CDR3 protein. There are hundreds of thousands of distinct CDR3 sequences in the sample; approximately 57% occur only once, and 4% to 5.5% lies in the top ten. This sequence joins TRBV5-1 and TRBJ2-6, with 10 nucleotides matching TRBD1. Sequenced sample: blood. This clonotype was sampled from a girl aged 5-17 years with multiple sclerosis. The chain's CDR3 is CASSLVGTGARSSGANVLTF. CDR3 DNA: TGCGCCAGCAGCTTGGTGGGGACAGGGGCCAGAAGCTCTGGGGCCAACGTCCTGACTTTC.